Listed here are 13 T cell receptor beta chains from one sample, sequenced in a study of blood T cell repertoires in COVID-19. TCRdb's table, derived via immunoSEQ multiplex PCR, lists solely in-frame clones and lacks some. The repertoire holds 140,000 to 150,000 clones, with approximately 87% as singletons. Sequences were obtained from peripheral blood. These receptors came from a woman between 50 and 59 years old with active or convalescent COVID-19.

This sequence joins TRBV6-6 and TRBJ1-1, with a possible D match to TRBD1 (5 bases). From germline, CDR1 is MNHNY and CDR2 SVGAGI (reference sequence). This CDR3 is 13 amino acids long. With 6 bases removed from V and 7 bases from J, the gap between germline ends came to 15 bases. The CDR3: CASSLFQGGEAFF. CDR3 in DNA: TGTGCCAGCAGCCTTTTTCAGGGAGGTGAAGCTTTCTTT.

This rearrangement joins TRBV27 to TRBJ1-2, with 8 bases identical to TRBD1. J lost 8 bases, V lost 9 bases, and 11 bases had no gene match. The CDR3 extends over 13 amino acids. CDR1 is MNHEY, CDR2 SMNVEV, per germline (reference sequence). As DNA, the CDR3 is TGTGCCAGTTCACTCGGACAGGGTTTGGGCTACACCTTC. This codes for CASSLGQGLGYTF.

V usage is TRBV27 and J usage is TRBJ2-1, with D possibly TRBD2 on 6 matching bases. CDR3 length: 14 amino acids. Germline V gene data show CDR1 as MNHEY and CDR2 as SMNVEV (reference sequence). Trimming cost V 4 bases and J 2 bases, with 9 bases left between them. The CDR3 DNA follows: TGTGCCAGCAGTTGGACGGGGGCCTACAATGAGCAGTTCTTC. Its translation: CASSWTGAYNEQFF.

This chain links TRBV25-1 with TRBJ2-5; TRBD2 might be the D (5 bases). Between the trimmed V and J ends, which lost 2 bases and 2 bases, there was a span of 12 bases. The CDR3 loop spans 15 amino acids. In germline, CDR1 is MGHDK, CDR2 SYGVNS. CDR3 sequence: CASSELTRPQETQYF. The DNA of the CDR3 is TGTGCCAGCAGTGAACTCACTAGACCACAAGAGACCCAGTACTTC.

This clone was picked up one time. The V and J genes are TRBV27 and TRBJ1-2; D remains ambiguous. V was trimmed by 3 bases and J by 5 bases, leaving 13 bases between them. The CDR3 is 14 amino acids. The germline gives CDR1 MNHEY, CDR2 SMNVEV (reference sequence). In nucleotides, the CDR3 is TGTGCCAGCAGTTTTCGTCTCGGTCCTTATGGCTACACCTTC. Protein: CASSFRLGPYGYTF.

The V gene is TRBV6-2 or TRBV6-3, the J gene TRBJ1-5, with D possibly being TRBD1 (5 bases). The CDR3 is 15 residues long. The V gene lost 0 bases and the J gene lost 6 bases, with 12 bases spanning the gap. Per germline, CDR1 MNHEY and CDR2 SVGEGT. The CDR3, as DNA: TGTGCCAGCAGTTACTCGGGGGGAATCGGTCAGCCCCAGCATTTT. Its protein is CASSYSGGIGQPQHF.

The chain joins TRBV19 to TRBJ2-3, with 13 bases aligning to TRBD2. V lost 4 bases and J lost 2; bases outside the gene matches: 9. The CDR3 length is 18 residues. Looked up from germline, CDR1 is LNHDA and CDR2 is SQIVND (reference sequence). CDR3 in DNA: TGTGCCAGTAGTAGACTAGCGGGGGGCCTTGGAAACACAGATACGCAGTATTTT. Amino acids: CASSRLAGGLGNTDTQYF.

The rearrangement links TRBV15 to TRBJ2-7; 8 bases match TRBD1. The CDR3 runs to 16 residues. CDR1 and CDR2 from the germline V gene are LNHNV and YYDKDF (reference sequence). The V segment lost 1 base and the J segment 3 bases; nucleotides outside the gene matches: 8. The CDR3 loop is CATSRATGASGYEQYF. The CDR3, as DNA: TGTGCCACCAGCAGAGCGACAGGGGCTTCGGGCTACGAGCAGTACTTC.

The chain links TRBV4-2 to TRBJ1-2; 7 nucleotides match TRBD1. CDR3 length: 18 residues. Germline V gene data show CDR1 as LGHNA and CDR2 as YNFKEQ. V trimming: 3 bases; J trimming: 2 bases; junction bases outside the gene matches: 15. The CDR3 DNA reads as TGTGCCAGCAGCCAGATACAGGGGAAGGCGAATCCAAACTATGGCTACACCTTC. Translation gives CASSQIQGKANPNYGYTF.

V usage is TRBV30 and J usage is TRBJ1-1; D may be TRBD1 (5 bases). Trimming left V 1 base short and J 2 bases short, with 8 bases between. Germline V gene data show CDR1 as GTSNPN and CDR2 as SVGIG (reference sequence). CDR3 size: 13 residues. The CDR3 region is CAWSDGANTEAFF. The CDR3 DNA reads as TGTGCCTGGAGTGATGGGGCAAACACTGAAGCTTTCTTT.

The chain combines TRBV11-3 with TRBJ2-3; TRBD2 aligns across 7 bases. The germline V gene has CDR1 SGHNT and CDR2 YENEEA. Germline trimming cut 4 bases from V and 0 bases from J; bases unmatched to any gene: 4. The CDR3 covers 15 residues. This CDR3 is CASSSRSGSTDTQYF. The CDR3 coding sequence is TGTGCCAGCAGCTCCCGTAGCGGGAGCACAGATACGCAGTATTTT.

The chain has TRBV4-3 and TRBJ2-1; D gene unclear. The CDR3 contains 16 residues. Trimming took off 0 bases at V and 0 bases at J, with 9 bases between the two ends. Germline CDR1 and CDR2: LGHNA and YSLEER. CDR3 in amino acids: CASSQDRGSSYNEQFF. DNA of the CDR3: TGCGCCAGCAGCCAAGATCGCGGAAGCTCCTACAATGAGCAGTTCTTC.

The chain has TRBV6-1 and TRBJ1-2; no definite D call. V was shortened by 1 base and J by 5 bases, with 14 bases between the two germline ends. Germline V gives CDR1 MNHNS, CDR2 SASEGT. The CDR3 covers 15 residues. The CDR3 reads CASSEDIGGAYGYTF. DNA for the CDR3: TGTGCCAGCAGTGAAGATATAGGAGGCGCATATGGCTACACCTTC.